What follows are 3 T cell receptor beta chains derived from one specimen sequenced in a study of Graves' ophthalmopathy and Graves' hyperthyroidism. The authors amplified TCR beta CDR3 regions from RNA transcripts. The workflow started with a first-round RT-PCR run with HTBI primers and then moved on to a second-round multiplex PCR. TCRdb reprocessed the multiplex PCR reads via MiXCR and lists one record per CDR3 protein. Here the sample spans hundreds of thousands of distinct CDR3 sequences, roughly 20% being singletons. Sequences were obtained from peripheral blood. The receptors were gathered from a woman under 30 with stable Graves' hyperthyroidism. Some clones in this sample may be carry-over from other donors' samples.

This clonotype was recorded many times. The rearrangement joins TRBV12-3 or TRBV12-4 to TRBJ1-5; the match to TRBD1 covers 9 bases. The CDR3 covers 15 residues. The ends lost 4 bases at V and 7 bases at J; junction bases unmatched: 8. The CDR3 sequence is CASSSRDRAQQPQHF. In DNA form, the CDR3 reads TGTGCCAGCAGTTCAAGGGACAGGGCTCAGCAGCCCCAGCATTTT.

This clonotype was picked up a small number of times. The gene calls are TRBV30 and TRBJ1-5, with D unclear. The V gene lost 2 bases and the J gene lost 3 bases, with 14 bases spanning the gap. The germline gives CDR1 GTSNPN, CDR2 SVGIG (reference sequence). The CDR3 has 15 residues. The CDR3 spells CAWSIPGLPNQPQHF. The CDR3 DNA reads as TGTGCCTGGAGTATTCCGGGCCTTCCCAATCAGCCCCAGCATTTT.

In its sample, this clonotype was seen many times. This sequence joins TRBV28 and TRBJ2-6; D possibly corresponds to TRBD1 (6 bases). This CDR3 region has 16 residues. The germline gives CDR1 MDHEN, CDR2 SYDVKM. The V and J ends lost 5 bases and 4 bases respectively, with 15 bases between them. The CDR3 nucleotides read TGTGCCAGCAGTCCCCAACAGGGCCGAGGGGCCAACGTCCTGACTTTC. Protein product: CASSPQQGRGANVLTF.